One sample yielded the 9 T cell receptor beta chains listed below, sequenced in a study of shared T cell receptors in the human thymus. This table comes from immunoSEQ multiplex PCR, and its TCRdb copy is limited to in-frame clones, with some not included. This table has more than 550,000 clones, 70% to 90% appearing once. These same data were also listed under a study on human thymus T cells.

Sequences were obtained from thymocytes. These receptor sequences come from a girl under two years old with a congenital heart defect.

The V call is TRBV19, the J call TRBJ1-2, with D perhaps TRBD1 (5 bases). V lost 6 bases, J lost 5 bases, and 19 bases lay in between. Germline V CDR1 and CDR2: LNHDA, SQIVND (reference sequence). CDR3 length equals 15 residues. The CDR3 protein is CASSPPREAWYGYTF. The CDR3 nucleotides are TGTGCCAGTAGCCCCCCCAGGGAGGCATGGTATGGCTACACCTTC.

The CDR3 nucleotides read TGTGCCAGCAGTATTATTCCGGGACAGGATATGAACACTGAAGCTTTCTTT. Protein product: CASSIIPGQDMNTEAFF. This chain connects TRBV27 to TRBJ1-1; 8 bases agree with TRBD1. J gave up 0 bases and V 5 bases, and 11 bases lay outside the gene matches. CDR1 is MNHEY and CDR2 is SMNVEV in the germline V gene (reference sequence). The CDR3 consists of 17 residues.

This clone has more than one count but fewer than ten. The J gene is TRBJ2-1, the V gene TRBV7-8; 9 bases are a match to TRBD1. Losses at the gene ends were 5 bases for V and 1 base for J; bases not matched to a gene: 15. From germline, CDR1 is SGHVS and CDR2 FQNEAQ. The CDR3 consists of 19 residues. CDR3 in DNA: TGTGCCAGCAGCCCACTTCCATTTCCCGGGACAGGGTCCTACAATGAGCAGTTCTTC. This translates into CASSPLPFPGTGSYNEQFF. Full variable domain (remainder filled in from reference TRBV7-8 and TRBJ2-1): GAGVSQSPRYKVAKRGQDVALRCDPISGHVSLFWYQQALGQGPEFLTYFQNEAQLDKSGLPSDRFFAERPEGSVSTLKIQRTQQEDSAVYLCASSPLPFPGTGSYNEQFFGPGTRLTVL.

A single count supports this clone. The chain uses TRBV7-9 and TRBJ1-1, with TRBD1 identical over 7 bases. The CDR3 runs to 14 residues. Germline V lookup: CDR1 SEHNR, CDR2 FQNEAQ (reference sequence). Losses at the gene ends were 2 bases for V and 6 bases for J; bases not matched to a gene: 6. The CDR3 is CASSLNNRGAEAFF. CDR3 sequence (DNA): TGTGCCAGCAGCTTAAATAACAGGGGCGCTGAAGCTTTCTTT.

The gene calls are TRBV5-1 and TRBJ2-1; TRBD2 is a possible D gene (6 bases). There are 15 residues in the CDR3. V was pared by 0 bases and J by 4 bases, with 11 bases between. Germline CDR1 reads SGHRS; CDR2 reads YFSETQ. CDR3 amino acids: CASSLAGAQYNEQFF. The CDR3 nucleotides read TGCGCCAGCAGCTTGGCGGGAGCGCAATACAATGAGCAGTTCTTC.

V gene TRBV4-1 combines with J gene TRBJ2-3, with TRBD2 matching over 16 bases. There are 15 residues in the CDR3. Germline V gene sequence: CDR1 MGHRA, CDR2 YSYEKL. The J segment lost 7 bases and the V segment lost 10 bases, leaving 8 bases of the junction unmatched. CDR3 in DNA: TGCGCCACCCAGACGGGACTAGCGGGGGGGAATACGCAGTATTTT. It is translated as CATQTGLAGGNTQYF.

The chain joins TRBV6-5 to TRBJ2-1; no clear D. CDR1 and CDR2 from the germline V gene are MNHEY and SVGAGI. This CDR3 is built from 13 residues. Between the trimmed V and J ends, which lost 0 bases and 14 bases, there was a span of 14 bases. The CDR3 bases are TGTGCCAGCAGTTACTCGAGGCAGAGTTGTAAGTTCTTC. It encodes CASSYSRQSCKFF.

The gene calls are TRBV29-1 and TRBJ1-2; 9 positions match TRBD1. V lost 4 bases to trimming and J lost 2 bases; unmatched junction nucleotides: 8. This CDR3 spans 15 amino acids. Germline V CDR1 and CDR2: SQVTM, ANQGSEA. The CDR3 nucleotides read TGCAGCGTTGGTAATTGGGACAGGGTGAACTATGGCTACACCTTC. It yields the protein CSVGNWDRVNYGYTF.

The count of this clone is one. The rearrangement joins TRBV18 to TRBJ1-3; 9 nucleotides agree with TRBD1. V was clipped by 3 bases and J by 0 bases; unmatched bases: 9. The CDR3 totals 18 residues. The germline CDR1 and CDR2 sequences are KGHSH and LQKENI. CDR3 in amino acids: CASSPRRGQGLSGNTIYF. DNA of the CDR3: TGTGCCAGCTCACCTAGGAGGGGACAGGGACTCTCTGGAAACACCATATATTTT.